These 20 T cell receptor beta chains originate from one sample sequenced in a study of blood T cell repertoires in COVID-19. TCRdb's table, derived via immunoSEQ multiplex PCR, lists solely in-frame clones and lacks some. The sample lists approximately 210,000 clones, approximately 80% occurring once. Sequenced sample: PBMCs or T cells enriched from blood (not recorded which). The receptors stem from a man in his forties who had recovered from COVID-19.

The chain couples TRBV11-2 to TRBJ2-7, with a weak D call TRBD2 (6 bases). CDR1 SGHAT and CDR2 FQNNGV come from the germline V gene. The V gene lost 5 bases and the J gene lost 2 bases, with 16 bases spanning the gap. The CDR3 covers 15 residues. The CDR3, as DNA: TGTGCCAGCAGCAAAAGCGGGTCCCCCACCTACGAGCAGTACTTC. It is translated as CASSKSGSPTYEQYF.

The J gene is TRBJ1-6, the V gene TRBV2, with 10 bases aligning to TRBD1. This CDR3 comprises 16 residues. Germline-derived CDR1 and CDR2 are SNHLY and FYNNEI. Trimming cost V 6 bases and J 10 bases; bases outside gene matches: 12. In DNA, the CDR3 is TGTGCCAGCAGAAAGGACAGGGGGATTATCGAATCACCCCTCCACTTT. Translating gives CASRKDRGIIESPLHF.

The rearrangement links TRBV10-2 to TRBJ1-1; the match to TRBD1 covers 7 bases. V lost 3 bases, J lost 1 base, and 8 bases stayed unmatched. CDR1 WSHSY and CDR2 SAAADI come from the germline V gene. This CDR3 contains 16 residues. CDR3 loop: CASSERGGLGNTEAFF. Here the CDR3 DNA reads TGCGCCAGCAGTGAAAGAGGGGGCCTCGGGAACACTGAAGCTTTCTTT.

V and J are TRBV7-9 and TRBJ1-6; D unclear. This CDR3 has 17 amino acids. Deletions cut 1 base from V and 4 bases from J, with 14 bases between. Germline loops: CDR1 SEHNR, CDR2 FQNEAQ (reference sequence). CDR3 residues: CASSLGFGEGYNSPLHF. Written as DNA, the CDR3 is TGTGCCAGCAGCTTAGGGTTCGGGGAAGGGTATAATTCACCCCTCCACTTT.

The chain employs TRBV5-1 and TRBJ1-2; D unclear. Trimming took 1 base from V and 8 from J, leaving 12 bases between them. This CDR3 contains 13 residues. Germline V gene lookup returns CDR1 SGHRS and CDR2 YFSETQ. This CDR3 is CASSLLGVRGYTF. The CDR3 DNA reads TGCGCCAGCAGCTTGCTAGGTGTGAGGGGCTACACCTTC. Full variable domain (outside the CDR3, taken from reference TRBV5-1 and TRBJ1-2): KAGVTQTPRYLIKTRGQQVTLSCSPISGHRSVSWYQQTPGQGLQFLFEYFSETQRNKGNFPGRFSGRQFSNSRSEMNVSTLELGDSALYLCASSLLGVRGYTFGSGTRLTVV.

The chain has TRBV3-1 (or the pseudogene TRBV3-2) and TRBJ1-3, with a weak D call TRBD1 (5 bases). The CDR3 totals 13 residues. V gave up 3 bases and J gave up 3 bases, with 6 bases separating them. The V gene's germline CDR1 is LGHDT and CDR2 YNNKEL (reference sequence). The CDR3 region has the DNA TGTGCCAGCAGCCAGCAGGGTGGAAACACCATATATTTT. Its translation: CASSQQGGNTIYF.

The CDR3 loop reads CASSSRPSSVSANTQYF. The CDR3 DNA is TGTGCCAGCAGTTCTCGACCGTCTAGCGTCTCGGCAAATACGCAGTATTTT. The chain is built from TRBV28 and TRBJ2-3, with a tentative D call TRBD2 (6 bases). The germline V and J ends were trimmed by 4 bases and 7 bases, with 24 bases remaining between them. Germline CDR1 reads MDHEN; CDR2 reads SYDVKM. The CDR3 length is 17 residues.

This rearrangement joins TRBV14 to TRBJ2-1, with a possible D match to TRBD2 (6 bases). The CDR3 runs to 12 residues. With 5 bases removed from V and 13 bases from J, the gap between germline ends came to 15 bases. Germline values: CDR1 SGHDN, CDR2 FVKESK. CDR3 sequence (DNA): TGTGCCAGCAGCTTTTCCGGGACTCATCAGTTCTTC. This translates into CASSFSGTHQFF. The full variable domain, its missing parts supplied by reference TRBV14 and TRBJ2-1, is EAGVTQFPSHSVIEKGQTVTLRCDPISGHDNLYWYRRVMGKEIKFLLHFVKESKQDESGMPNNRFLAERTGGTYSTLKVQPAELEDSGVYFCASSFSGTHQFFGPGTRLTVL.

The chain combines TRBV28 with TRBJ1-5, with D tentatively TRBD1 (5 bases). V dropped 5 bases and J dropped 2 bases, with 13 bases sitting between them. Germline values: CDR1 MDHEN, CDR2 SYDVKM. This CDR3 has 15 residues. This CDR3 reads CASSPYRSGNQPQHF. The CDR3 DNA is TGTGCCAGCAGTCCGTACAGGAGTGGCAATCAGCCCCAGCATTTT.

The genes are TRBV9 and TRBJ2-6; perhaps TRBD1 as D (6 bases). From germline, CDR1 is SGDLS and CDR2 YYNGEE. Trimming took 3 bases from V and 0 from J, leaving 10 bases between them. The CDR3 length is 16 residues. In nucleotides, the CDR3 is TGTGCCAGCAGCGCAACAGGGACCTCTGGGGCCAACGTCCTGACTTTC. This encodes CASSATGTSGANVLTF.

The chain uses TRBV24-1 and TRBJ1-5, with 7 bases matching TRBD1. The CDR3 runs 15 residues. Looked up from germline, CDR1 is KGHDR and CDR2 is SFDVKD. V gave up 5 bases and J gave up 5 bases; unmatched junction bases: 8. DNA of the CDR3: TGTGCCACCAGTGGTGAGGGGGCATGGGATCAGCCCCAGCATTTT. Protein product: CATSGEGAWDQPQHF.

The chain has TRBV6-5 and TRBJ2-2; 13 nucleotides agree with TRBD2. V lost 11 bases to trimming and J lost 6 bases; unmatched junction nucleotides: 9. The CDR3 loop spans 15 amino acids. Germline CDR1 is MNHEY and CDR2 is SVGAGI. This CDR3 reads CAGRRLAGGSGELFF. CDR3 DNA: TGTGCCGGGCGAAGACTAGCGGGAGGATCCGGGGAGCTGTTTTTT.

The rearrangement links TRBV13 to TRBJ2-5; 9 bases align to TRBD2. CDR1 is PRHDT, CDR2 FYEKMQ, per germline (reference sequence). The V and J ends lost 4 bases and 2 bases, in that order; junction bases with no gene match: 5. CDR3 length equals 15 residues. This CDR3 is CASSSGTSLQETQYF. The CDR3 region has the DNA TGTGCCAGCAGCTCGGGGACTAGCTTACAAGAGACCCAGTACTTC.

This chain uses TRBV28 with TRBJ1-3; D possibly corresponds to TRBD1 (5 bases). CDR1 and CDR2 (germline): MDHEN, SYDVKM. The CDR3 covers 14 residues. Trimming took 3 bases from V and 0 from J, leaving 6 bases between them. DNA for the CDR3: TGTGCCAGCAGTTTCGGGGGCTCTGGAAACACCATATATTTT. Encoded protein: CASSFGGSGNTIYF.

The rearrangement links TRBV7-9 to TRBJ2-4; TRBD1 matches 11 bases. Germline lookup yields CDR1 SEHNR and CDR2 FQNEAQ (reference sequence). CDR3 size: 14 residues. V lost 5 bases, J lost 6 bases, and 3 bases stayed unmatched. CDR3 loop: CASSGQGAGNIQYF. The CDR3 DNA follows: TGTGCCAGCAGCGGACAGGGGGCGGGAAACATTCAGTACTTC. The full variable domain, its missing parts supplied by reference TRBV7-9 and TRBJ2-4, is DTGVSQNPRHKITKRGQNVTFRCDPISEHNRLYWYRQTLGQGPEFLTYFQNEAQLEKSRLLSDRFSAERPKGSFSTLEIQRTEQGDSAMYLCASSGQGAGNIQYFGAGTRLSVL.

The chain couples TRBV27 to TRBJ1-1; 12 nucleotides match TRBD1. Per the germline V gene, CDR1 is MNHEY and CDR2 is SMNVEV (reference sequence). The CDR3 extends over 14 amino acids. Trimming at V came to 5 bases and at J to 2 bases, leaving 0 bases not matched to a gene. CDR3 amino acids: CASSGTGGNTEAFF. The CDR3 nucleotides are TGTGCCAGCAGTGGGACAGGGGGCAACACTGAAGCTTTCTTT.

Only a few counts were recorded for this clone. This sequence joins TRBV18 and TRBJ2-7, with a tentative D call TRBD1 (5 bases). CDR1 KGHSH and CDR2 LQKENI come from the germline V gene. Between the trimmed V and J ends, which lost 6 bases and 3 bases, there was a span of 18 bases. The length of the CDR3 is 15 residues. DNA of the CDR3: TGTGCCAGCTCGCAATCCTTGACAGCCGTCTACGAGCAGTACTTC. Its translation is CASSQSLTAVYEQYF.

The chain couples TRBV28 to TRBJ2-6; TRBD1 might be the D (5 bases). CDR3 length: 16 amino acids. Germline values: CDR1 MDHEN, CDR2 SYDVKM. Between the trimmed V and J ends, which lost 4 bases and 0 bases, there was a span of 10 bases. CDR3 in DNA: TGTGCCAGCAGTTCCTCACAGGCCTCTGGGGCCAACGTCCTGACTTTC. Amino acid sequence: CASSSSQASGANVLTF.

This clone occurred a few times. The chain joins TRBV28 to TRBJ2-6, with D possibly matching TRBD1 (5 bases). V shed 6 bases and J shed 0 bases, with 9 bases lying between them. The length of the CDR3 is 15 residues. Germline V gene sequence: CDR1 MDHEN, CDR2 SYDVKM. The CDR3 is CASSETDSGANVLTF. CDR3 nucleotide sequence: TGTGCCAGCAGCGAGACAGACTCTGGGGCCAACGTCCTGACTTTC.

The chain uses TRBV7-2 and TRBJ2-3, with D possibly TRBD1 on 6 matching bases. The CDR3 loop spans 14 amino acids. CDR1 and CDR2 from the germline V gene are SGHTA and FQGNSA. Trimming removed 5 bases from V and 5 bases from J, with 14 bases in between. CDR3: CASSPNRDGDTQYF. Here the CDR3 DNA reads TGTGCCAGCAGCCCAAACAGGGACGGAGATACGCAGTATTTT.